The rows below give T cell receptor beta chains drawn from one sample of a study of blood T cell repertoires in COVID-19. Only in-frame clones appear in the TCRdb table, and some are missing; sequencing was by immunoSEQ multiplex PCR. The data hold tens of thousands of clones, with 65% to 85% observed a single time. The sample taken for sequencing was peripheral blood. The origin of the receptors is a man aged 70-80 years with COVID-19, enrolled during active disease. CDR3s include the opening cysteine and the closing phenylalanine or tryptophan. Clone sizes are given selectively: once, few, many, or a class where the clone is expanded.

TRBV4-3 NA CASSQDSYPGVTDTQYF
TRBV10-3 NA CAISSGQGANGYTF
TRBV10-1 once CARKRGTYGYTF
TRBV6-2/TRBV6-3 NA CASSTDRGQPGTEAFF
TRBV11-3 NA CASSYQPLAGGNNEQFF
TRBV4-1 NA CASSQDRGPDYGYTF
TRBV4-3 NA CASSQLPGSGAFF
TRBV7-9 NA CASSLQGYEAFF
TRBV7-8 NA CASSLGSAGTGNTIYF
TRBV7-6 NA CASSPRQGARNTGELFF
TRBV6-2/TRBV6-3 NA CASSFFGGIQGGYTF
TRBV19 many CATKAGGGQETQYF
TRBV6-5 NA CASSYSRTQNTEAFF